The 29 T cell receptor beta chains presented below share a single source sample, sequenced in a study of human thymus T cells. In corrective heart surgery, resections were taken, and these provided the thymus tissue. The repertoire was sequenced with immunoSEQ multiplex PCR; TCRdb's copy has only in-frame clones and lacks some. Of about 78,000 clones listed, just over 95% are singletons. Sequencing was carried out using thymus tissue. The receptor source for this set is a boy younger than two with a congenital heart defect but otherwise immunologically healthy.

The CDR3 sequence: CASSFYRVDSNSPLHF. The CDR3 DNA follows: TGTGCCAGCAGCTTTTACAGGGTCGATTCCAATTCACCCCTCCACTTT. The V call is TRBV5-6, the J call TRBJ1-6; D is perhaps TRBD1 (6 bases). Trimming took off 2 bases at V and 7 bases at J, with 16 bases between the two ends. Germline V lookup: CDR1 SGHDT, CDR2 YYEEEE. There are 16 residues in the CDR3.

This clone was seen a few times. This sequence joins TRBV2 and TRBJ1-5; D remains unclear. CDR3 size: 15 residues. CDR1 and CDR2 (germline): SNHLY, FYNNEI. V gave up 6 bases and J gave up 0 bases, with 12 bases separating them. The CDR3 coding sequence is TGTGCCAGCAGCGCGGCCGAGAGTAGCAATCAGCCCCAGCATTTT. It translates to CASSAAESSNQPQHF.

V usage is TRBV19 and J usage is TRBJ1-1, with D possibly matching TRBD1 (5 bases). Trimming pared 10 bases from V and 5 bases from J, leaving 23 bases between. The CDR3 sequence is 15 residues long. CDR1 LNHDA and CDR2 SQIVND come from the germline V gene (reference sequence). The CDR3 loop reads CATSRWRGENTEAFF. CDR3 sequence (DNA): TGTGCCACCAGTAGGTGGAGGGGCGAAAATACTGAAGCTTTCTTT.

The chain employs TRBV6-5 and TRBJ1-1; D is ambiguous. The V gene's germline CDR1 is MNHEY and CDR2 SVGAGI. The CDR3 is 16 residues long. Trimming shortened V by 0 bases and J by 3 bases, and 14 bases separated the two germline ends. As DNA, the CDR3 is TGTGCCAGCAGTTACTCGATCCGGGGTGGGGACACTGAAGCTTTCTTT. This encodes CASSYSIRGGDTEAFF.

This rearrangement joins TRBV7-2 to TRBJ2-2; D unclear. There are 15 residues in the CDR3. V lost 1 base to trimming and J lost 6 bases, with 12 bases between them. Germline V gene lookup returns CDR1 SGHTA and CDR2 FQGNSA. The CDR3 DNA is TGTGCCAGCAGCTTAGTGCATCTCCCACCCGGGGAGCTGTTTTTT. Encoded protein: CASSLVHLPPGELFF.

This chain links TRBV6-5 with TRBJ1-2; D not certain. V dropped 0 bases and J dropped 4 bases, with 9 bases sitting between them. CDR1 and CDR2 (germline): MNHEY, SVGAGI. The CDR3 length is 14 residues. CDR3 coding DNA: TGTGCCAGCAGTTACTCGACCCAGCGCTATGGCTACACCTTC. This sequence encodes CASSYSTQRYGYTF.

The chain carries TRBV6-6 and TRBJ2-1, with D perhaps assigned TRBD1 or TRBD2 (6 bases each). CDR1 and CDR2 (germline): MNHNY, SVGAGI (reference sequence). The CDR3 runs 15 residues. The ends were cut back, 3 bases at V and 4 bases at J, with 13 bases in the middle. The CDR3 coding sequence is TGTGCCAGCAGTTATCTAGGGGGGTCATACAATGAGCAGTTCTTC. Its translation: CASSYLGGSYNEQFF.

The J gene is TRBJ1-1, the V gene TRBV5-1; 10 bases align to TRBD1. V was pared by 4 bases and J by 0 bases, with 15 bases of the junction left unmatched. Germline V gene lookup returns CDR1 SGHRS and CDR2 YFSETQ. The CDR3 contains 19 residues. In nucleotides, the CDR3 is TGCGCCAGCAGCCCCCGGGACAGGGGTCACAAGAAGGTGAACACTGAAGCTTTCTTT. Its translation is CASSPRDRGHKKVNTEAFF.

This clone has only one observation. The J gene is TRBJ2-3, the V gene TRBV5-1; 9 bases are a match to TRBD2. CDR3 length: 15 amino acids. The ends lost 9 bases at V and 0 bases at J; junction bases unmatched: 8. Germline lookup yields CDR1 SGHRS and CDR2 YFSETQ. The CDR3 reads CATQKTSGSTDTQYF. The CDR3 bases are TGCGCCACTCAAAAAACTAGCGGGAGCACAGATACGCAGTATTTT.

The rearrangement joins TRBV4-2 to TRBJ1-3; D unclear. This CDR3 comprises 14 residues. CDR1 is LGHNA and CDR2 is YNFKEQ in the germline V gene. V lost 4 bases, J lost 8 bases, and 15 bases lay in between. CDR3 bases: TGTGCCAGCAGCCCCGGCCTCCCAGGAGACACCATATATTTT. This gives the protein CASSPGLPGDTIYF.

This rearrangement joins TRBV29-1 to TRBJ2-1; possible D gene TRBD2, 5 bases. The CDR3 extends over 13 amino acids. Trimming stripped 4 bases from V and 15 bases from J, with 22 bases between. CDR1 and CDR2 (germline): SQVTM, ANQGSEA. As DNA, the CDR3 is TGCAGCGTTGTTCTTGGGAGCGGCGGCCTGGGGTTCTTC. As protein: CSVVLGSGGLGFF.

The rearrangement uses TRBV25-1 and TRBJ2-5, with 12 bases identical to TRBD1. CDR3 length: 15 amino acids. Trimming at V came to 4 bases and at J to 5 bases, leaving 5 bases not matched to a gene. CDR1 is MGHDK, CDR2 SYGVNS, per germline. In nucleotides, the CDR3 is TGTGCCAGCAGTGGAGGGACAGGGGGCGGGGAGACCCAGTACTTC. Translated: CASSGGTGGGETQYF. The full variable domain, its missing parts supplied by reference TRBV25-1 and TRBJ2-5, is EADIYQTPRYLVIGTGKKITLECSQTMGHDKMYWYQQDPGMELHLIHYSYGVNSTEKGDLSSESTVSRIRTEHFPLTLESARPSHTSQYLCASSGGTGGGETQYFGPGTRLLVL.

V and J are TRBV15 and TRBJ2-7; D not resolved. Germline CDR1 reads LNHNV; CDR2 reads YYDKDF (reference sequence). Between the trimmed V and J ends, which lost 0 bases and 3 bases, there was a span of 27 bases. The CDR3 runs to 20 residues. The CDR3 region has the DNA TGTGCCACCAGCAGAGATCCTGTAGTATCTGGAAGGAACCCCTTCTACGAGCAGTACTTC. Translation: CATSRDPVVSGRNPFYEQYF.

V gene TRBV15 combines with J gene TRBJ2-7; 7 bases agree with TRBD1. In germline, CDR1 is LNHNV, CDR2 YYDKDF (reference sequence). Trimming removed 3 bases from V and 3 bases from J; junction bases left unmatched: 5. This CDR3 spans 14 amino acids. This CDR3 is CATSSVQGDYEQYF. The CDR3 DNA follows: TGTGCCACCAGCAGTGTTCAGGGGGACTACGAGCAGTACTTC.

The chain couples TRBV14 to TRBJ1-3; D ambiguous. V was clipped by 0 bases and J by 4 bases, with 10 bases between them. Germline-derived CDR1 and CDR2 are SGHDN and FVKESK. There are 15 residues in the CDR3. The CDR3 region has the DNA TGTGCCAGCAGCCAAGATGAGCCGTACGGAAACACCATATATTTT. This gives the protein CASSQDEPYGNTIYF.

The chain recombines TRBV6-7 with TRBJ2-1, with TRBD2 matching over 7 bases. TRBV6-7 is classed as an ORF, of uncertain function. J gave up 0 bases and V 2 bases, and 7 bases lay outside the gene matches. This CDR3 spans 17 amino acids. The chain's CDR3 is CASSYRSGTSSYNEQFF. DNA for the CDR3: TGTGCCAGCAGTTACCGGAGCGGGACCAGCTCCTACAATGAGCAGTTCTTC.

This clone was recorded a few times. The genes are TRBV4-2 and TRBJ2-2, with 7 bases aligning to TRBD1. V was pared by 4 bases and J by 2 bases, with 7 bases of the junction left unmatched. Germline values: CDR1 LGHNA, CDR2 YNFKEQ. The CDR3 extends over 16 amino acids. In nucleotides, the CDR3 is TGTGCCAGCAGCCTGGAGACAGGGCGAAACACCGGGGAGCTGTTTTTT. Translation: CASSLETGRNTGELFF.

This clone was observed a few times. The chain employs TRBV11-2 and TRBJ2-7; 9 bases fit TRBD2. There are 15 residues in the CDR3. CDR1 is SGHAT, CDR2 FQNNGV, per germline. Germline trimming cut 5 bases from V and 1 base from J; bases unmatched to any gene: 6. The DNA for the CDR3 is TGTGCCAGCAGCCATTACCTAGCGGGATCCTACGAGCAGTACTTC. Its protein is CASSHYLAGSYEQYF.

The chain joins TRBV4-3 to TRBJ1-3; D gene uncertain. Germline CDR1 is LGHNA and CDR2 is YSLEER. The CDR3 covers 16 residues. V was pared by 0 bases and J by 0 bases, with 9 bases between. The chain's CDR3 is CASSQDGDHSGNTIYF. CDR3 DNA sequence: TGCGCCAGCAGCCAAGATGGTGACCACTCTGGAAACACCATATATTTT.

The chain couples TRBV9 to TRBJ1-3; 7 positions agree with TRBD1. The CDR3 has 19 residues. The germline V gene has CDR1 SGDLS and CDR2 YYNGEE. Unmatched junction bases numbered 17, after V lost 4 bases and J lost 1 base. CDR3 coding DNA: TGTGCCAGCAGCCTCACCTCCCGGACAGGCGCGCTGTCTGGAAACACCATATATTTT. Protein product: CASSLTSRTGALSGNTIYF. The whole variable domain, remainder taken from reference TRBV9 and TRBJ1-3, is DSGVTQTPKHLITATGQRVTLRCSPRSGDLSVYWYQQSLDQGLQFLIQYYNGEERAKGNILERFSAQQFPDLHSELNLSSLELGDSALYFCASSLTSRTGALSGNTIYFGEGSWLTVV.

About this clone itself: The junction does not match germline at one end; this may be a read error. The chain couples TRBV6-5 to TRBJ2-3, with 8 bases that match TRBD1. The V gene's germline CDR1 is MNHEY and CDR2 SVGAGI. This CDR3 has 13 residues. The CDR3 protein is CAGSYRGYDTQYF. The CDR3 bases are TGTGCCGGCAGTTACAGGGGGTATGATACGCAGTATTTT.

The chain recombines TRBV9 with TRBJ2-3; perhaps TRBD2 as D (5 bases). CDR3 length: 15 amino acids. Germline CDR1 and CDR2: SGDLS and YYNGEE. The V end lost 3 bases, the J end lost 0 bases, and 11 bases lay between the germline ends. CDR3 nucleotide sequence: TGTGCCAGCAGCGGCAAAGCGGATAGCACAGATACGCAGTATTTT. Its translation: CASSGKADSTDTQYF.

This chain joins TRBV12-5 and TRBJ1-2, with 10 bases matching TRBD1. The CDR3 consists of 16 residues. Trimming at V came to 7 bases and at J to 4 bases, leaving 12 bases not matched to a gene. Per germline, CDR1 LGHNT and CDR2 FRNRAP. CDR3 DNA sequence: TGTGCTAGTGCCTTACTCAGGACAGGGGGGAGCTATGGCTACACCTTC. This gives the protein CASALLRTGGSYGYTF.

The J gene is TRBJ2-3, the V gene TRBV13; the D gene is possibly TRBD2 (6 bases). From germline, CDR1 is PRHDT and CDR2 FYEKMQ (reference sequence). With 5 bases removed from V and 4 bases from J, the gap between germline ends came to 19 bases. The CDR3 totals 16 residues. The CDR3 sequence: CASSPWGKPSADTQYF. The CDR3, as DNA: TGTGCCAGCAGCCCCTGGGGGAAACCTAGCGCAGATACGCAGTATTTT.

The V and J genes are TRBV11-2 and TRBJ2-1; either TRBD1 or TRBD2 may fit D (5 bases each). With 6 bases removed from V and 5 bases from J, the gap between germline ends came to 29 bases. Germline V CDR1 and CDR2: SGHAT, FQNNGV. The CDR3 has 19 residues. This CDR3 reads CASRDRPGPTSPVHNEQFF. The CDR3 DNA reads as TGTGCCAGCAGGGACCGACCGGGACCCACCTCCCCCGTCCACAATGAGCAGTTCTTC.

The rearrangement uses TRBV28 and TRBJ2-7, with 9 bases that match TRBD1. Germline V lookup: CDR1 MDHEN, CDR2 SYDVKM. The V segment lost 6 bases and the J segment 5 bases; nucleotides outside the gene matches: 14. The CDR3 loop spans 16 amino acids. The CDR3 region has the DNA TGTGCCAGCAGCCCGCTGTTTGGGACAGGGATCGACGAGCAGTACTTC. Its protein product is CASSPLFGTGIDEQYF.

A few counts support this clone. The rearrangement uses TRBV30 and TRBJ1-2; TRBD1 is a possible D gene (5 bases). Between the trimmed V and J ends, which lost 5 bases and 11 bases, there was a span of 21 bases. The germline CDR1 and CDR2 sequences are GTSNPN and SVGIG (reference sequence). This CDR3 comprises 13 residues. The CDR3 is CAWFRDSDVCYTF. The CDR3 bases are TGTGCCTGGTTCCGGGACTCGGACGTTTGTTACACCTTC.

This clone appeared once. The chain combines TRBV5-6 with TRBJ1-1; the D is unclear. Per germline, CDR1 SGHDT and CDR2 YYEEEE. The CDR3 length is 17 residues. V was pared by 4 bases and J by 1 base, with 20 bases between. The DNA of the CDR3 is TGTGCCAGCAGCGCGTCGAAAGTCACACCGGCGAACACTGAAGCTTTCTTT. Translation gives CASSASKVTPANTEAFF.

The chain carries TRBV6-5 and TRBJ1-1, with D hard to call. Trimming removed 0 bases from V and 6 bases from J, with 8 bases in between. The CDR3 sequence is 13 residues long. From germline, CDR1 is MNHEY and CDR2 SVGAGI. CDR3: CASSYSNVPEAFF. The DNA for the CDR3 is TGTGCCAGCAGTTACTCGAATGTCCCTGAAGCTTTCTTT.